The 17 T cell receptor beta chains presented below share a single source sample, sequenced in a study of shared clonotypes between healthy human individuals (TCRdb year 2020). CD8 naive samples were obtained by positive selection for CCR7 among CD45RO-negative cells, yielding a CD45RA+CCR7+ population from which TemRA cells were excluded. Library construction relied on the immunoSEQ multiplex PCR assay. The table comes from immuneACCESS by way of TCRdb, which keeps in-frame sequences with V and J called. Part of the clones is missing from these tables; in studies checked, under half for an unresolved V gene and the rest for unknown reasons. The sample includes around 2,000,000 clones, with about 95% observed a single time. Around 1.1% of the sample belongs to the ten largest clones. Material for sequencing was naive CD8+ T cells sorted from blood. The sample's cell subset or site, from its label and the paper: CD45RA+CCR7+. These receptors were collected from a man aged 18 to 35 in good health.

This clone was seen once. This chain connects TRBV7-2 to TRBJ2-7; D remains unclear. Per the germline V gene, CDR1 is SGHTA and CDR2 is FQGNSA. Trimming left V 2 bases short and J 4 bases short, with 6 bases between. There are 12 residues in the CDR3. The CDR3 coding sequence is TGTGCCAGCAGCTTATGGGCTTACGAGCAGTACTTC. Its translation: CASSLWAYEQYF.

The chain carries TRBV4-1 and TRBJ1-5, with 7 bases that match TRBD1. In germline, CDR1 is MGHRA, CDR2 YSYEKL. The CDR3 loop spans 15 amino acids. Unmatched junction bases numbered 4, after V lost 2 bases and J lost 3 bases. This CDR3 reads CASSQKGTDNQPQHF. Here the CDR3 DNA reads TGCGCCAGCAGCCAAAAAGGGACAGACAATCAGCCCCAGCATTTT.

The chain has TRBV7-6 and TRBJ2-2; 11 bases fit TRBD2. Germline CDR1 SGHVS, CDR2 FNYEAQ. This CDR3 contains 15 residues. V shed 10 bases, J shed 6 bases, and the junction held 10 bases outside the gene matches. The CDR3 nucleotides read TGTGCCACAGGTCAACTAGCGGGAGTACCCGGGGAGCTGTTTTTT. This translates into CATGQLAGVPGELFF.

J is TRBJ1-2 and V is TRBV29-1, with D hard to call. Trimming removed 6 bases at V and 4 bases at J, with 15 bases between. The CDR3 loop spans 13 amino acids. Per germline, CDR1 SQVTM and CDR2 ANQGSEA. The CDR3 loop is CSVGPIGPYGYTF. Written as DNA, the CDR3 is TGCAGCGTCGGACCGATCGGACCCTATGGCTACACCTTC.

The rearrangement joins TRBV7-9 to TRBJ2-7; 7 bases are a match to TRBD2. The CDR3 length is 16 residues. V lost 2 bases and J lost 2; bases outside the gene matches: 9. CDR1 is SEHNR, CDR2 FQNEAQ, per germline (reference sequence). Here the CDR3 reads CASSLRQGGPPYEQYF. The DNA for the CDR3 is TGTGCCAGCAGCTTACGGCAGGGAGGGCCCCCCTACGAGCAGTACTTC. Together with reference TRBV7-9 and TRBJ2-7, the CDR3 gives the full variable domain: DTGVSQNPRHKITKRGQNVTFRCDPISEHNRLYWYRQTLGQGPEFLTYFQNEAQLEKSRLLSDRFSAERPKGSFSTLEIQRTEQGDSAMYLCASSLRQGGPPYEQYFGPGTRLTVT.

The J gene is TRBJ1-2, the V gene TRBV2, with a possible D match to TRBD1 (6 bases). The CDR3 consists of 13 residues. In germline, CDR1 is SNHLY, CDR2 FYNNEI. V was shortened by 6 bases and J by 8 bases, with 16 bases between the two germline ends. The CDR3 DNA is TGTGCCAGCAGACATTCAGGGGACCGCGGCTACACCTTC. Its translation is CASRHSGDRGYTF.

DNA of the CDR3: TGTGCCAGCAGCGTAGCGGCAGGTTACCCCTACGAGCAGTACTTC. It codes for CASSVAAGYPYEQYF. This chain joins TRBV9 and TRBJ2-7; D unresolved. Germline V CDR1 and CDR2: SGDLS, YYNGEE. The CDR3 length is 15 residues. Trimming cost V 0 bases and J 2 bases, with 12 bases left between them. The whole variable domain, filled in from reference TRBV9 and TRBJ2-7, reads DSGVTQTPKHLITATGQRVTLRCSPRSGDLSVYWYQQSLDQGLQFLIQYYNGEERAKGNILERFSAQQFPDLHSELNLSSLELGDSALYFCASSVAAGYPYEQYFGPGTRLTVT.

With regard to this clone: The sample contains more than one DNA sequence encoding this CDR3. CDR3 in amino acids: CASSEGQGQETQYF. The DNA for the CDR3 is TGTGCCAGCAGTGAAGGACAGGGGCAAGAGACCCAGTACTTC. V gene TRBV25-1 combines with J gene TRBJ2-5, with TRBD1 identical over 9 bases. CDR3 length: 14 amino acids. The junction had 0 bases not matched to a gene; V was cut back by 2 bases and J by 2 bases. From germline, CDR1 is MGHDK and CDR2 SYGVNS. Full variable domain (remainder filled in from reference TRBV25-1 and TRBJ2-5): EADIYQTPRYLVIGTGKKITLECSQTMGHDKMYWYQQDPGMELHLIHYSYGVNSTEKGDLSSESTVSRIRTEHFPLTLESARPSHTSQYLCASSEGQGQETQYFGPGTRLLVL.

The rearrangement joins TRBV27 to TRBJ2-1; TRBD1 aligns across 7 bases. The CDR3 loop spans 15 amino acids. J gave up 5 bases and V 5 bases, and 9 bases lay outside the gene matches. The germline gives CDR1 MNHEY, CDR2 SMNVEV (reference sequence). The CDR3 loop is CASSVRDSVHNEQFF. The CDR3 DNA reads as TGTGCCAGCAGTGTCCGGGACAGTGTTCACAATGAGCAGTTCTTC.

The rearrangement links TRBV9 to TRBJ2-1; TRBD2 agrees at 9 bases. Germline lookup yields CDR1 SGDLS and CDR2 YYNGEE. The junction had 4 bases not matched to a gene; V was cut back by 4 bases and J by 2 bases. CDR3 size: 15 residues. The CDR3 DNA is TGTGCCAGCAGCACCGGGACTAGCACCTACAATGAGCAGTTCTTC. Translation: CASSTGTSTYNEQFF. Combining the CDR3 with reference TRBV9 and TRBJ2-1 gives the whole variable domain DSGVTQTPKHLITATGQRVTLRCSPRSGDLSVYWYQQSLDQGLQFLIQYYNGEERAKGNILERFSAQQFPDLHSELNLSSLELGDSALYFCASSTGTSTYNEQFFGPGTRLTVL.

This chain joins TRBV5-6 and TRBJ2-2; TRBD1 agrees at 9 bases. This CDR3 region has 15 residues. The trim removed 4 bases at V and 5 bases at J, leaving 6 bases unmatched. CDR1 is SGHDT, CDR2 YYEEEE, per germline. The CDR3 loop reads CASSRTGTGTGELFF. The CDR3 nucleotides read TGTGCCAGCAGCCGAACCGGGACAGGGACCGGGGAGCTGTTTTTT.

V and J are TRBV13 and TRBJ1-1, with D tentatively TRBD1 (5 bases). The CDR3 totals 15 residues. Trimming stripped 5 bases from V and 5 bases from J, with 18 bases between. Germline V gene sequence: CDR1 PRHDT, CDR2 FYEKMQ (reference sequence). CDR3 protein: CASSDYGGKGTEAFF. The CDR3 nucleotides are TGTGCCAGCAGCGATTACGGGGGAAAGGGGACTGAAGCTTTCTTT.

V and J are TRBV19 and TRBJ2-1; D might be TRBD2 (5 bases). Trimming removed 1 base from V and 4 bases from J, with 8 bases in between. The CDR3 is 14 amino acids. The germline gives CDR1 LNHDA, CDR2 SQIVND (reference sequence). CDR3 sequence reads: CASSIAREYNEQFF. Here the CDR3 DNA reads TGTGCCAGTAGTATAGCGAGGGAGTACAATGAGCAGTTCTTC.

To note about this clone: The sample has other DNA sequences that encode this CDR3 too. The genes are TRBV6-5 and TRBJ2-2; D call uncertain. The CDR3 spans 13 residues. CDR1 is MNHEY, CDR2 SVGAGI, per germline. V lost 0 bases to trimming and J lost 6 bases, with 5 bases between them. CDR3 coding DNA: TGTGCCAGCAGTTACTCGCCTTCCGGGGAGCTGTTTTTT. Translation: CASSYSPSGELFF.

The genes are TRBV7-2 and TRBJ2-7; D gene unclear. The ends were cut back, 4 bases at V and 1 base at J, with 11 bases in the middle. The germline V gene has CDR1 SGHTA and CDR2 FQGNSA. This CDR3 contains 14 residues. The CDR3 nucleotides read TGTGCCAGCAGCTCCGGCACGGCTTCCTACGAGCAGTACTTC. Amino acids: CASSSGTASYEQYF. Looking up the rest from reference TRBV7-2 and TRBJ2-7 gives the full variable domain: GAGVSQSPSNKVTEKGKDVELRCDPISGHTALYWYRQSLGQGLEFLIYFQGNSAPDKSGLPSDRFSAERTGGSVSTLTIQRTQQEDSAVYLCASSSGTASYEQYFGPGTRLTVT.

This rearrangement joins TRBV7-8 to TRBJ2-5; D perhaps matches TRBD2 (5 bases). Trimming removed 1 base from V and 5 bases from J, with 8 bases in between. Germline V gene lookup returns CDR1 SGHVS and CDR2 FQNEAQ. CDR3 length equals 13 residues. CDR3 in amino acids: CASSLVPGETQYF. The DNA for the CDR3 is TGTGCCAGCAGCTTAGTTCCGGGGGAGACCCAGTACTTC.

The CDR3 sequence is CASGIYNEQFF. CDR3 sequence (DNA): TGTGCCTCAGGTATATACAATGAGCAGTTCTTC. The chain couples TRBV19 to TRBJ2-1; D gene unclear. V was cut by 11 bases and J by 4 bases, with 9 bases left in between. Germline assignment: CDR1 LNHDA and CDR2 SQIVND (reference sequence). The CDR3 consists of 11 residues.